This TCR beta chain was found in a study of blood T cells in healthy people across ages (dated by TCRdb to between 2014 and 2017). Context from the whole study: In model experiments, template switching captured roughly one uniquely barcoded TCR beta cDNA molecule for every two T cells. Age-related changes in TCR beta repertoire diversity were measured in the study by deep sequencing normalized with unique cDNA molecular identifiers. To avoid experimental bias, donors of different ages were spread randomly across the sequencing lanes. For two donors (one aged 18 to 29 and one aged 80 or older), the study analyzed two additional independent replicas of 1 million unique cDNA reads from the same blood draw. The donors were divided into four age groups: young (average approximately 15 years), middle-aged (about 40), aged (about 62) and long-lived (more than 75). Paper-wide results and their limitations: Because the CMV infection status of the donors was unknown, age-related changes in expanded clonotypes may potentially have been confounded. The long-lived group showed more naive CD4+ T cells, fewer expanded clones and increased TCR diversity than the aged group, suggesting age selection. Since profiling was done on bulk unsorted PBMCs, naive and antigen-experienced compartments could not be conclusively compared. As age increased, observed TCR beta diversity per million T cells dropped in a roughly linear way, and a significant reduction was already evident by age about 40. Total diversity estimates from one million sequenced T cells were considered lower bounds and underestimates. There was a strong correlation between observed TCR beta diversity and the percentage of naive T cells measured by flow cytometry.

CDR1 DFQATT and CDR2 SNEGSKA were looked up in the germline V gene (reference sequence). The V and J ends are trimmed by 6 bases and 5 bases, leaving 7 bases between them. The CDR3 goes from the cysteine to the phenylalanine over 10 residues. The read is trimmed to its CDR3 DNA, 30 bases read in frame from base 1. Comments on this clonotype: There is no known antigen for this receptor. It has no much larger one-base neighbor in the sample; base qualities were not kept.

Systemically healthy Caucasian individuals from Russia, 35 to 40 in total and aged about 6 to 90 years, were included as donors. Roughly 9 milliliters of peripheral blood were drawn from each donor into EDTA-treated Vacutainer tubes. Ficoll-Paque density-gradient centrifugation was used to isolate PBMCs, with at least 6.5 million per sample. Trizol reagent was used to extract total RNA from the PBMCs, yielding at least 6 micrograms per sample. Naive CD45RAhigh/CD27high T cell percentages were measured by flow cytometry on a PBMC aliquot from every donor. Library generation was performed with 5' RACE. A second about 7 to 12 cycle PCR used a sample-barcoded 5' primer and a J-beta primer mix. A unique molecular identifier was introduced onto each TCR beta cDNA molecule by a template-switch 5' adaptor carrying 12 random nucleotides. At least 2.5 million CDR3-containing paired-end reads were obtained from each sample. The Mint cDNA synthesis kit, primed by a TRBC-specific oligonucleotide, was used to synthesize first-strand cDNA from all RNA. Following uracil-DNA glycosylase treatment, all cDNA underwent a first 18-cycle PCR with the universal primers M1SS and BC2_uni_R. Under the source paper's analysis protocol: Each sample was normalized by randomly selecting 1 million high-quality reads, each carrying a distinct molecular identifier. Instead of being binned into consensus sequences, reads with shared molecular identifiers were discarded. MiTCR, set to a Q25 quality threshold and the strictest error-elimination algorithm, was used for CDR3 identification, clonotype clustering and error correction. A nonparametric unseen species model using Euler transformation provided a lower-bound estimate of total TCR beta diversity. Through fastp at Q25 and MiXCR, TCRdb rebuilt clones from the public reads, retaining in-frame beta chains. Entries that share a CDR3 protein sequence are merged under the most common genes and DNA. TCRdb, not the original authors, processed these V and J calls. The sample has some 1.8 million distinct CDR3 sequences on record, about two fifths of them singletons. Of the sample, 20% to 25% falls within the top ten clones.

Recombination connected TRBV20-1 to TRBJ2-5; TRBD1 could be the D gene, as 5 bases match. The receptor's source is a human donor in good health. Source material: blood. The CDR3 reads CSAPGETQYF. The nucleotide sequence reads TGCAGTGCCCCAGGGGAGACCCAGTACTTC.